In this sample, the clone carrying this T cell receptor (beta chain) turned up a few times. Its specificity is not known. By 5'RACE template switching, TCR cDNA was produced, with a universal primer site and UMIs added in the process. TCRdb called the 5' RACE reads again in MiXCR, with one record for every CDR3 protein. This sample has some 560,000 distinct CDR3 sequences, with about 15% found just once. V was shortened by 4 bases and J by 6 bases, with 10 bases between the two germline ends. This CDR3 has 12 residues. Germline-derived CDR1 and CDR2 are SGHNT and YYREEE (reference sequence). The sample belongs to a study of T cells after yellow fever vaccination. As for the study in general: When fractions had low cell numbers, they were prepared with SMART-Seq v4 Ultra Low Input. Study conclusions and caveats: One caveat is that FACS-sorted repertoires could contain abundant clonotypes contaminating from the bulk population. In post-booster samples, most primary-vaccination clones reappeared (approximately 96% CD4, roughly 88% CD8).

The material was PBMCs, obtained 5 days after the first yellow fever vaccination. V gene TRBV5-4 combines with J gene TRBJ1-1, with unresolved D. The sequence derives from a man in his late teens or twenties who received the YFV17D yellow fever vaccine. The DNA of the CDR3 is TGTGCCAGCAGCCCTAGCGGGTCTGAAGCTTTCTTT. Its translation is CASSPSGSEAFF.